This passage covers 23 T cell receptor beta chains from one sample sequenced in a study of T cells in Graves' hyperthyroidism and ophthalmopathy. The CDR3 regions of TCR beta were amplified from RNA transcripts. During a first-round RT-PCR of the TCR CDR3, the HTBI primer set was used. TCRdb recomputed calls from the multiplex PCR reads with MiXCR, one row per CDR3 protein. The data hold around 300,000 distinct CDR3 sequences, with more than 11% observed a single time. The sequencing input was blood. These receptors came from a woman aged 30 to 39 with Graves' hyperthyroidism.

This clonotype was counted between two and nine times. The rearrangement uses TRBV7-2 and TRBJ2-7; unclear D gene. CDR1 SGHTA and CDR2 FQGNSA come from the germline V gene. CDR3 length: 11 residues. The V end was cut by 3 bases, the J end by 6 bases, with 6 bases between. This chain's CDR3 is CASSFTREQYF. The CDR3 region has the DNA TGTGCCAGCAGCTTTACTCGCGAGCAGTACTTC.

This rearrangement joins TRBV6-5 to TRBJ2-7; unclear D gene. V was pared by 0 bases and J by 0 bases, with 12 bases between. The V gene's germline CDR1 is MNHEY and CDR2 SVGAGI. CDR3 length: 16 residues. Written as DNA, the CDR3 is TGTGCCAGCAGTTACTCTGTACAGCCGAGCTCCTACGAGCAGTACTTC. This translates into CASSYSVQPSSYEQYF.

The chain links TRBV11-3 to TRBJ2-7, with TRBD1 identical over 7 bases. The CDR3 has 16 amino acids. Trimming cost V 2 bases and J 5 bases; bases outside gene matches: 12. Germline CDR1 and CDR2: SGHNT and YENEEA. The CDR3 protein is CASSLPATGISHEQYF. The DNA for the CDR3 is TGTGCCAGCAGCTTACCAGCGACAGGGATCTCGCACGAGCAGTACTTC.

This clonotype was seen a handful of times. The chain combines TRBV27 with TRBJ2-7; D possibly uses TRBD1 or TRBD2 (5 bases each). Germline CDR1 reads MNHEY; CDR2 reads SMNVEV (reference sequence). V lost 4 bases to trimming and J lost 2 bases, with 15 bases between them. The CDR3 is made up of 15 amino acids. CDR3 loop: CASSWSGRGAYEQYF. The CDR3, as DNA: TGTGCCAGCAGTTGGTCGGGGAGAGGGGCCTACGAGCAGTACTTC.

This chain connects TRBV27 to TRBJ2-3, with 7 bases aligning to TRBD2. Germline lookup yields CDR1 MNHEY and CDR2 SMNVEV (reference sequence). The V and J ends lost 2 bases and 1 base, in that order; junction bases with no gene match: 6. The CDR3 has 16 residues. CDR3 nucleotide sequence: TGTGCCAGCAGTTTACTCAAGCGGGAAGGCACAGATACGCAGTATTTT. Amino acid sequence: CASSLLKREGTDTQYF.

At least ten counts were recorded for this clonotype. The CDR3 DNA follows: TGTGCCAGCAGTCCCTCCTCCGCGCCGTACCAAGAGACCCAGTACTTC. Amino acids: CASSPSSAPYQETQYF. This chain links TRBV28 with TRBJ2-5; D remains unclear. Trimming took off 5 bases at V and 0 bases at J, with 16 bases between the two ends. This CDR3 has 16 residues. Germline values: CDR1 MDHEN, CDR2 SYDVKM.

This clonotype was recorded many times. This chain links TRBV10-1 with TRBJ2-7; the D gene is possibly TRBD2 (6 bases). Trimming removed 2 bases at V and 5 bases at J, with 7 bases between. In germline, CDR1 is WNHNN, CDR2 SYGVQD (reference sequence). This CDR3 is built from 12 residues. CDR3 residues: CASSEAGNEQYF. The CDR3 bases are TGCGCCAGCAGTGAGGCGGGGAACGAGCAGTACTTC.

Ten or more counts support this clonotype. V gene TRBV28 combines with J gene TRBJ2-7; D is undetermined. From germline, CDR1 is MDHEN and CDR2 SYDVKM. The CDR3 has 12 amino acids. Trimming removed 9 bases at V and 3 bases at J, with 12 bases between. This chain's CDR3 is CASQHTVYEQYF. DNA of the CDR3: TGTGCCAGTCAGCATACGGTCTACGAGCAGTACTTC.

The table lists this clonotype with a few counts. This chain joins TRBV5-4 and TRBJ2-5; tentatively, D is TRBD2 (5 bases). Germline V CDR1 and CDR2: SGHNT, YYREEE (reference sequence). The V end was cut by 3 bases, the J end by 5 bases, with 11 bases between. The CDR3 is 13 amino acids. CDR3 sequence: CASSSEWEETQYF. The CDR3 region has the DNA TGTGCCAGCAGCTCGGAATGGGAGGAGACCCAGTACTTC.

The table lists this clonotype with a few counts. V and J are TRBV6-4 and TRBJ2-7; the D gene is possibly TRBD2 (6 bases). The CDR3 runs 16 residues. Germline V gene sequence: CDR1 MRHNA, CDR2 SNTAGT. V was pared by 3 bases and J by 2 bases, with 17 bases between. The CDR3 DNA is TGTGCCAGCAGTGAGTCGATAGGTAGCGGAGCCTACGAGCAGTACTTC. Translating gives CASSESIGSGAYEQYF.

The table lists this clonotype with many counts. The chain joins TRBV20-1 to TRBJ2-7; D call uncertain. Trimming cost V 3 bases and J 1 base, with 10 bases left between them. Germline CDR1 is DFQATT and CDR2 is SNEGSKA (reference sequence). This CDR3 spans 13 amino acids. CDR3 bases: TGCAGTGCTAGTTCGGCCTTGTCCTACGAGCAGTACTTC. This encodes CSASSALSYEQYF.

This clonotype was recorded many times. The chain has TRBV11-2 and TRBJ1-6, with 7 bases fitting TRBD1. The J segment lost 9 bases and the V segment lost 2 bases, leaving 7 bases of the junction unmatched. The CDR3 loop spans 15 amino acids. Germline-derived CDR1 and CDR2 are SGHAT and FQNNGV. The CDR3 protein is CASSLNRGRGSPLHF. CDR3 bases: TGTGCCAGCAGCTTAAACAGGGGTAGGGGTTCACCCCTCCACTTT. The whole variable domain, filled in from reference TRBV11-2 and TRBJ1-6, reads EAGVAQSPRYKIIEKRQSVAFWCNPISGHATLYWYQQILGQGPKLLIQFQNNGVVDDSQLPKDRFSAERLKGVDSTLKIQPAKLEDSAVYLCASSLNRGRGSPLHFGNGTRLTVT.

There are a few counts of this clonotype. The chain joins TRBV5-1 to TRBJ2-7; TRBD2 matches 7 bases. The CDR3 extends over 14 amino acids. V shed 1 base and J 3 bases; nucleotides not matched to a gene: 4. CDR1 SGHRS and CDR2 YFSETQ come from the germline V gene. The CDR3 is CASSLSGTNYEQYF. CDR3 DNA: TGCGCCAGCAGCTTGAGCGGGACCAACTACGAGCAGTACTTC.

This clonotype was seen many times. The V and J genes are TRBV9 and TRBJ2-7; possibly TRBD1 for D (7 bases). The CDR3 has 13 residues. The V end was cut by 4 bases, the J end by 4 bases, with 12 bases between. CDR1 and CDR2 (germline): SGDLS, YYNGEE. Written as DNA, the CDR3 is TGTGCCAGCAGCCCAGGGGGGCCATACGAGCAGTACTTC. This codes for CASSPGGPYEQYF.

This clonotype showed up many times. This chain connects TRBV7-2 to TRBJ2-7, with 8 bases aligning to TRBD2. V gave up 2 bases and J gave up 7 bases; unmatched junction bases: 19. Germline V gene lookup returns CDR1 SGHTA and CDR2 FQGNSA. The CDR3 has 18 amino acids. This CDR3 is CASSLFGTGGSGSWEQYF. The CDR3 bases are TGTGCCAGCAGCTTATTTGGGACTGGAGGGAGCGGGAGTTGGGAGCAGTACTTC.

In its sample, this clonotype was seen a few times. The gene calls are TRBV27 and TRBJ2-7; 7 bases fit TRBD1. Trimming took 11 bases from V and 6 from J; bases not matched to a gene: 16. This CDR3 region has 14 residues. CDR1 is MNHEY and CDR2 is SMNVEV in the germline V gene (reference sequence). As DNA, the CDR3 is TGTGCCGCCTCAACAGCCGGGCCAGGGGGCGAGCAGTACTTC. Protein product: CAASTAGPGGEQYF.

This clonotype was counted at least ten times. The chain's CDR3 is CASRWGLGTEAFF. Written as DNA, the CDR3 is TGTGCCAGCAGATGGGGATTAGGCACTGAAGCTTTCTTT. The rearrangement joins TRBV27 to TRBJ1-1; no clear D gene. The CDR3 extends over 13 amino acids. V was clipped by 6 bases and J by 4 bases, with 12 bases between them. Germline CDR1 and CDR2: MNHEY and SMNVEV (reference sequence).

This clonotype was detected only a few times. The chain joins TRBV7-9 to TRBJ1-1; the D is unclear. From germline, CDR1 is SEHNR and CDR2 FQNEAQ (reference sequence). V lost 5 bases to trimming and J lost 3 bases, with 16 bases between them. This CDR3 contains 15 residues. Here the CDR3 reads CASSRPAGPYTEAFF. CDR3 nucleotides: TGTGCCAGCAGCCGACCGGCCGGACCGTACACTGAAGCTTTCTTT.

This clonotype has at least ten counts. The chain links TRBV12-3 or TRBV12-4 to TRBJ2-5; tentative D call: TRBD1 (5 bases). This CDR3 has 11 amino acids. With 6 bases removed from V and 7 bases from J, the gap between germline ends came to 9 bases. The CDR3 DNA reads TGTGCCAGCAGCAACCAGGGGACCCAGTACTTC. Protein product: CASSNQGTQYF.

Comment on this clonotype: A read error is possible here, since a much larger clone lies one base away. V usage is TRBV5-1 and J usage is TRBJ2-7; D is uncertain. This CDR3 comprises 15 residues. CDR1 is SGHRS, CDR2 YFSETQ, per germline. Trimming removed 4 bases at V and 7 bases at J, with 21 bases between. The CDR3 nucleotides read TGCGCCAGCAGCCCTACGGGCTTACCCCTACGGGAGCAGTACTTC. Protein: CASSPTGLPLREQYF. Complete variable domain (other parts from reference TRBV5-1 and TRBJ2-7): KAGVTQTPRYLIKTRGQQVTLSCSPISGHRSVSWYQQTPGQGLQFLFEYFSETQRNKGNFPGRFSGRQFSNSRSEMNVSTLELGDSALYLCASSPTGLPLREQYFGPGTRLTVT.

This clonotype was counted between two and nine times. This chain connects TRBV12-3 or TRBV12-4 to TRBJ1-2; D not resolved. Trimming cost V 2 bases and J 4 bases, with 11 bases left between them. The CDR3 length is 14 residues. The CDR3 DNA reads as TGTGCCAGCAGTTTATTAGCCGAGGGCTATGGCTACACCTTC. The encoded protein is CASSLLAEGYGYTF.

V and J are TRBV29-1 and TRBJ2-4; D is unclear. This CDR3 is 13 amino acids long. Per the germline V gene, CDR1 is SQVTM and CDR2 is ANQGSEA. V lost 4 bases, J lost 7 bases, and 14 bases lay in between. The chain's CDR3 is CSVVFELGNIQYF. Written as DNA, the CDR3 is TGCAGCGTTGTTTTTGAGCTGGGGAACATTCAGTACTTC. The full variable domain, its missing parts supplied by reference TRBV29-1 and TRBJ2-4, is SAVISQKPSRDICQRGTSLTIQCQVDSQVTMMFWYRQQPGQSLTLIATANQGSEATYESGFVIDKFPISRPNLTFSTLTVSNMSPEDSSIYLCSVVFELGNIQYFGAGTRLSVL.

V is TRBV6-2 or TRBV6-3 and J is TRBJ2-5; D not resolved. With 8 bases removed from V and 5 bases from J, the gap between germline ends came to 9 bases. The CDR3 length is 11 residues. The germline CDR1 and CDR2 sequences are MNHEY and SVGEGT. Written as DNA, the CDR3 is TGTGCCAGCGGCCAAGGGGAGACCCAGTACTTC. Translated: CASGQGETQYF.